What follows are 5 T cell receptor beta chains derived from one specimen sequenced in a study of beta chain features in type 1 diabetes. General study findings and limits: Among all four CD4+ subsets, Type 1 diabetes patients had TCRB CDR3s that were moderately but significantly shorter.

The authors reverse transcribed all of the isolated RNA, so sequencing captured expressed TCRB transcripts. Data came from immunoSEQ multiplex PCR; TCRdb stores just in-frame clones and leaves some out. Of about 370,000 clones listed, 8% to 10% are singletons. The antigens these receptors bind are not known. Sample: central memory CD4+ T cells from blood. These receptors were obtained from a man younger than 40 with type 1 diabetes.

V gene TRBV28 combines with J gene TRBJ2-2, with TRBD2 identical over 11 bases. This CDR3 is built from 16 residues. Trimming cost V 3 bases and J 4 bases; bases outside gene matches: 4. Germline values: CDR1 MDHEN, CDR2 SYDVKM. The CDR3 DNA is TGTGCCAGCAGTTTTGGGCTAGCGGGAGGCACCGGGGAGCTGTTTTTT. Amino acid sequence: CASSFGLAGGTGELFF.

In its sample, this clone was seen a few times. The chain has TRBV7-6 and TRBJ1-3, with TRBD1 matching 9 bases. CDR1 and CDR2 from the germline V gene are SGHVS and FNYEAQ. The V segment lost 4 bases and the J segment 7 bases; nucleotides outside the gene matches: 8. The CDR3 loop spans 15 amino acids. CDR3 protein: CASSSGTGRANTIYF. CDR3 nucleotides: TGTGCCAGCAGCTCTGGGACAGGGAGGGCGAACACCATATATTTT.

V gene TRBV18 combines with J gene TRBJ2-3; the D gene is possibly TRBD2 (5 bases). The CDR3 runs to 14 residues. Germline-derived CDR1 and CDR2 are KGHSH and LQKENI. The ends were cut back, 1 base at V and 4 bases at J, with 9 bases in the middle. CDR3 bases: TGTGCCAGCTCACCACAACCGGGGTCAGATACGCAGTATTTT. This encodes CASSPQPGSDTQYF.

This clone was counted only a few times. The chain uses TRBV6-5 and TRBJ2-2; TRBD1 agrees at 7 bases. The J segment lost 10 bases and the V segment lost 4 bases, leaving 3 bases of the junction unmatched. The V gene's germline CDR1 is MNHEY and CDR2 SVGAGI. The length of the CDR3 is 12 residues. The CDR3 coding sequence is TGTGCCAGCAGTTCTCAGGGGGAGGAGCTGTTTTTT. It is translated as CASSSQGEELFF.

The V call is TRBV6-1, the J call TRBJ2-6; D gene ambiguous. The germline V and J ends were trimmed by 4 bases and 4 bases, with 8 bases remaining between them. From germline, CDR1 is MNHNS and CDR2 SASEGT. This CDR3 is 14 amino acids long. For the CDR3, the DNA is TGTGCCAGCAGTGGCCAATCCGGGGCCAACGTCCTGACTTTC. It specifies CASSGQSGANVLTF.